The rows below give T cell receptor beta chains drawn from one sample of a study of cytomegalovirus exposure and HLA in healthy donors. Assay used: immunoSEQ multiplex PCR; TCRdb lists only in-frame clones, some missing. The sample lists 110,000 or so clones, 60% to 80% occurring once. The sample taken for sequencing was PBMCs. These receptors all stem from a man in his late teens or twenties in good health and CMV-seropositive. Both conserved end residues are part of each CDR3.

j_call,v_call,cdr3_aa
TRBJ2-7,TRBV5-6,CASSWAGFHEQYF
TRBJ1-2,TRBV5-4,CASSRPELGQPYGYTF
TRBJ2-3,TRBV10-3,CAISESTGGTDTQYF
TRBJ2-1,TRBV2,CASRPDSANEQFF
TRBJ1-5,TRBV10-3,CAISESPRGLNQPQHF
TRBJ1-4,TRBV30,CAWSLSGQFLNRKLFF
TRBJ1-4,TRBV2,CATLAGTGDEKLFF
TRBJ2-1,TRBV10-3,CAISDPRGSSGEQFF
TRBJ1-6,TRBV21-1,CASKGGGGDYNSPLHF
TRBJ2-1,TRBV28,CASSLMRASYNEQFF
TRBJ1-2,TRBV6-5,CASSSSTDRFGGYTF
TRBJ2-5,TRBV2,CASFPGVQETQYF
TRBJ2-5,TRBV27,CASSLSGVAGGWETQYF
TRBJ2-7,TRBV30,CAWSVLARGEQYF
TRBJ2-3,TRBV10-3,CAISGGGLALTDTQYF